This T cell receptor (beta chain) was retrieved from a study of cytomegalovirus exposure and HLA in healthy donors. For the study at large: The roughly 120 million unique TCR beta sequences, from 150 million to 200 million T cells, were found by an earlier analysis.

Whole-study results and caveats: Presence/absence analysis assumed near-uniform sequencing depth across donors. TCR beta V- and J-gene trimming, according to a later analysis, was linked to a missense DCLRE1C variant.

60 Vbeta and 13 Jbeta primers were used in PCR. In the original processing: An analysis that came later counted approximately 76 million unique TCR beta chains, approximately 9.9 million shared. Profiled with immunoSEQ multiplex PCR; TCRdb holds only in-frame clones, not every one. That table furnishes V, J and clone size, whereas the DNA furnished D and trimming. This table has about 82,000 clones, around 80% appearing once. This clone has only one observation. Its antigen remains unidentified. CDR1 is MGHRA, CDR2 YSYEKL, per germline. The length of the CDR3 is 15 residues. Trimming stripped 1 base from V and 1 base from J, with 8 bases between.

The sequence was obtained from a human donor in good health. The sample was PBMCs. The V gene is TRBV4-1, the J gene TRBJ1-3, with D unresolved. The CDR3 reads CASSQVGGSGNTIYF. DNA of the CDR3: TGCGCCAGCAGCCAAGTCGGAGGTTCTGGAAACACCATATATTTT.